Here is one T cell receptor (beta chain) with its context. CDR1 is SGHTA and CDR2 is FQGNSA in the germline V gene. The CDR3 runs 15 residues. The junction had 7 bases not matched to a gene; V was cut back by 4 bases and J by 6 bases. These data originate in a study of blood T cell repertoires in COVID-19. Profiled with immunoSEQ multiplex PCR; TCRdb holds only in-frame clones, not every one. The sample yields more than 200,000 clones, 75% to 85% seen once. Recruited during active infection, patients (from Seattle) were subsequently followed longitudinally. Source material: peripheral blood. The clonotype comes from an elderly woman with COVID-19, enrolled during active disease. The rearrangement uses TRBV7-2 and TRBJ2-1, with 9 bases lining up with TRBD2. The CDR3 spells CASSSGLARANEQFF. The CDR3 DNA is TGTGCCAGCAGCTCAGGACTAGCGCGAGCCAATGAGCAGTTCTTC.